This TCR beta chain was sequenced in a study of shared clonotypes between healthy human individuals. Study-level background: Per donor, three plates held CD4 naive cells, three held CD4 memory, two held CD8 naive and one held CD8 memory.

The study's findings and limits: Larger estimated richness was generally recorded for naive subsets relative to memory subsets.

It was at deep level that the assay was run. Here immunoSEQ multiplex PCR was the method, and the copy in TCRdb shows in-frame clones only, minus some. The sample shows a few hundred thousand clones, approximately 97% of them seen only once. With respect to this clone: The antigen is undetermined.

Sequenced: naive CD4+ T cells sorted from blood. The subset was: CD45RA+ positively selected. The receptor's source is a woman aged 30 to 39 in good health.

The DNA for the CDR3 is TGTGCCAGCAGCTCACACATGAACACTGAAGCTTTCTTT. As protein: CASSSHMNTEAFF. This chain joins TRBV11-2 and TRBJ1-1, with D uncertain. Germline CDR1 is SGHAT and CDR2 is FQNNGV. Trimming shortened V by 4 bases and J by 0 bases, and 6 bases separated the two germline ends. CDR3 length: 13 residues.